The T cell receptor (beta chain) under discussion was sequenced for a study of T cell responses to AZD1222 COVID-19 vaccine. CDR1 and CDR2 from the germline V gene are LGHDT and YNNKEL (reference sequence). This CDR3 region has 17 residues. J was trimmed by 0 bases and V by 0 bases; bases with no gene match: 7. Study-wide points: Baseline seropositives among AZD1222 recipients totaled only five to seven. Repertoire sampling was restricted to post-peak T cell response timepoints.

This clone occurred once. No antigen is known for it. The assay was immunoSEQ multiplex PCR, and TCRdb's table has in-frame clones only and misses some. Here the sample spans 45,000 to 55,000 clones, just over 85% being singletons. Source: peripheral blood, taken 28 days after the second AZD1222 dose. This clonotype originated in an adult who received the AZD1222 COVID-19 vaccine. This chain joins TRBV3-1 (or the pseudogene TRBV3-2) and TRBJ1-1; TRBD1 matches 7 bases. CDR3 sequence reads: CASSQERGGGMNTEAFF. The CDR3 DNA reads as TGTGCCAGCAGCCAAGAAAGAGGGGGCGGGATGAACACTGAAGCTTTCTTT.